These 5 T cell receptor beta chains came from one sample sequenced in a study of shared clonotypes between healthy human individuals. This table comes from immunoSEQ multiplex PCR, and its TCRdb copy is limited to in-frame clones, with some not included. The table shows 2 million to 2.5 million clones, with 95% occurring only once. The sequencing sample was made of naive CD4+ T cells sorted from blood. Specified subset: CD45RA+ positively selected. The source of these receptors is a man between 18 and 35 years old in good health.

The V gene is TRBV27, the J gene TRBJ1-4; D gene unclear. This CDR3 region has 13 residues. Germline loops: CDR1 MNHEY, CDR2 SMNVEV (reference sequence). The ends were cut back, 8 bases at V and 4 bases at J, with 11 bases in the middle. The CDR3 region is CASGRYNNEKLFF. The CDR3 coding sequence is TGTGCCAGCGGTCGGTACAATAATGAAAAACTGTTTTTT.

J is TRBJ2-3 and V is TRBV25-1; D call uncertain. Germline V CDR1 and CDR2: MGHDK, SYGVNS. Trimming cost V 2 bases and J 5 bases, with 8 bases left between them. The CDR3 consists of 13 residues. The CDR3 protein is CASSEPAIDTQYF. DNA for the CDR3: TGTGCCAGCAGTGAACCCGCCATAGATACGCAGTATTTT.

V is TRBV20-1 and J is TRBJ1-2; D remains ambiguous. This CDR3 has 11 residues. Germline assignment: CDR1 DFQATT and CDR2 SNEGSKA (reference sequence). Trimming stripped 4 bases from V and 5 bases from J, with 8 bases between. CDR3 in amino acids: CSAKNRYGYTF. The CDR3 DNA is TGCAGTGCTAAAAACAGATATGGCTACACCTTC.

In the case of this clone: A much larger clone is a single base away; this may be a read error. The rearrangement joins TRBV6-7 to TRBJ2-7; no clear D. TRBV6-7 is an ORF; its function is uncertain. The CDR3 loop spans 11 amino acids. The V end was cut by 4 bases, the J end by 3 bases, with 4 bases between. The CDR3 coding sequence is TGTGCCAGCAGTTCCGACTACGAGCAGTACTTC. It translates to CASSSDYEQYF.

Here the CDR3 reads CASTLTEPREKLFF. Written as DNA, the CDR3 is TGTGCCAGCACCCTAACGGAGCCCCGTGAAAAACTGTTTTTT. The V gene is TRBV11-2, the J gene TRBJ1-4, with unresolved D. The V gene lost 7 bases and the J gene lost 7 bases, with 16 bases spanning the gap. Looked up from germline, CDR1 is SGHAT and CDR2 is FQNNGV. The CDR3 is 14 amino acids.